This T cell receptor (beta chain) originates from a study of blood T cell repertoires in COVID-19. Study-level background: Nucleic acid was either cDNA or gDNA, and it came from T cells, B-cell-depleted T cells, or PBMCs.

Profiling relied on immunoSEQ multiplex PCR, and the TCRdb table lists in-frame clones only, not all of them. Here the sample spans just over 80,000 clones, around 80% being singletons. This receptor was taken from a woman over 75 with active or convalescent COVID-19. The sequencing sample was made of peripheral blood.

The CDR3 reads CSVDAAGHGAGGEQFF. As DNA, the CDR3 is TGCAGCGTTGACGCGGCGGGACACGGGGCCGGGGGGGAGCAGTTCTTC. The rearrangement uses TRBV29-1 and TRBJ2-1; possibly TRBD2 for D (7 bases). V shed 3 bases and J shed 10 bases, with 25 bases lying between them. CDR1 is SQVTM, CDR2 ANQGSEA, per germline. The CDR3 sequence is 16 residues long.